This T cell receptor (beta chain) originates from a study of T cells in Graves' hyperthyroidism and ophthalmopathy. Study results and limitations: Researchers report that a 13 V-J model separated ophthalmopathy from stable hyperthyroidism.

Amplified TCR beta CDR3 regions derived from RNA transcripts. The HTBI primer set drove a first-round RT-PCR of the TCR CDR3. TCRdb independently ran MiXCR on the multiplex PCR reads; one entry per CDR3 protein. The profile shows roughly 380,000 distinct CDR3 sequences, over 15% of them singletons. Many counts were recorded for this clonotype. The antigen is undetermined. The CDR3 extends over 12 amino acids. Trimming removed 8 bases at V and 2 bases at J, with 9 bases between. CDR1 ENHRY and CDR2 SYGVKD come from the germline V gene. The sample comprised blood. This sequence was found in a middle-aged woman with Graves' ophthalmopathy. The V gene is TRBV10-3, the J gene TRBJ1-1; D possibly corresponds to TRBD1 (6 bases). The CDR3 bases are TGTGCCATCCAGACAGGTAACACTGAAGCTTTCTTT. This codes for CAIQTGNTEAFF.